These 26 T cell receptor beta chains share one sample of origin, sequenced in a study of cytomegalovirus exposure and HLA in healthy donors. 13 Jbeta primers and 60 Vbeta primers were used for the PCR. The data were produced by immunoSEQ multiplex PCR, yet TCRdb's version contains in-frame clones alone and is incomplete. The table lists around 170,000 clones, around three quarters of them singletons. The source material was PBMCs. These receptors all stem from a middle-aged man in good health and CMV-seronegative.

The gene calls are TRBV6-5 and TRBJ1-1, with D possibly TRBD1 on 5 matching bases. CDR1 and CDR2 from the germline V gene are MNHEY and SVGAGI. V gave up 7 bases and J gave up 5 bases, with 14 bases separating them. CDR3 length: 13 amino acids. The CDR3 bases are TGTGCCAGCATCTCCCTGAAGGGGACTGAAGCTTTCTTT. This codes for CASISLKGTEAFF.

V usage is TRBV7-8 and J usage is TRBJ1-3; D not certain. The V end lost 1 base, the J end lost 0 bases, and 16 bases lay between the germline ends. The V gene's germline CDR1 is SGHVS and CDR2 FQNEAQ. The length of the CDR3 is 18 residues. The CDR3, as DNA: TGTGCCAGCAGCTTAGTTGGAGGATTACCAACCTCTGGAAACACCATATATTTT. This gives the protein CASSLVGGLPTSGNTIYF. Complete variable domain (other parts from reference TRBV7-8 and TRBJ1-3): GAGVSQSPRYKVAKRGQDVALRCDPISGHVSLFWYQQALGQGPEFLTYFQNEAQLDKSGLPSDRFFAERPEGSVSTLKIQRTQQEDSAVYLCASSLVGGLPTSGNTIYFGEGSWLTVV.

This clone has a handful of counts. In DNA, the CDR3 is TGTGCCACCAGCACCTATCCAGGGGACACAGATACGCAGTATTTT. This translates into CATSTYPGDTDTQYF. The V gene is TRBV15, the J gene TRBJ2-3; tentative D call: TRBD1 (6 bases). V was clipped by 4 bases and J by 2 bases, with 13 bases between them. The CDR3 length is 15 residues. Germline V CDR1 and CDR2: LNHNV, YYDKDF (reference sequence). Full variable domain (missing parts from reference TRBV15 and TRBJ2-3): DAMVIQNPRYQVTQFGKPVTLSCSQTLNHNVMYWYQQKSSQAPKLLFHYYDKDFNNEADTPDNFQSRRPNTSFCFLDIRSPGLGDTAMYLCATSTYPGDTDTQYFGPGTRLTVL.

The J gene is TRBJ2-7, the V gene TRBV21-1; the D call of TRBD2 is as the table states it, not checked on the DNA. TRBV21-1 is a pseudogene segment. CDR3 length: 15 amino acids. The CDR3 reads CASSPFGMGGNEQYV. Written as DNA, the CDR3 is TGTGCCAGCAGCCCGTTCGGGATGGGGGGGAACGAGCAGTACGTC.

The chain combines TRBV7-9 with TRBJ2-7, with a weak D call TRBD1 (6 bases). Germline CDR1 and CDR2: SEHNR and FQNEAQ (reference sequence). The CDR3 runs 15 residues. The CDR3 DNA is TGTTCCAGCAGCTTAGCCGGAGACAGGACCTACGAGCAGTACGTC. Amino acid sequence: CSSSLAGDRTYEQYV.

As concerns this clone: The junction departs from the called germline gene at one end, perhaps through a read error. The chain couples TRBV29-1 to TRBJ2-6, with a tentative D call TRBD1 (6 bases). This CDR3 contains 13 residues. Per germline, CDR1 SQVTM and CDR2 ANQGSEA. The CDR3 here is CSAYRAGANGLTF. CDR3 nucleotides: TGCAGCGCTTACAGGGCTGGGGCCAACGGCCTGACTTTC.

This clone was recorded a few times. The rearrangement uses TRBV11-2 and TRBJ2-1; a weak D match, TRBD1 (6 bases). There are 15 residues in the CDR3. V was trimmed by 5 bases and J by 3 bases, leaving 14 bases between them. Germline CDR1 and CDR2: SGHAT and FQNNGV. CDR3 loop: CASSPGTLNYNEQFF. For the CDR3, the DNA is TGTGCCAGCAGCCCCGGGACACTTAACTACAATGAGCAGTTCTTC.

In nucleotides, the CDR3 is TGTGCCAGCAGCTTAGCTAAGTGGCCCCAGCATTTT. This sequence encodes CASSLAKWPQHF. The chain links TRBV11-2 to TRBJ1-5; D is undetermined. Germline CDR1 and CDR2: SGHAT and FQNNGV. Trimming shortened V by 1 base and J by 9 bases, and 7 bases separated the two germline ends. The CDR3 sequence is 12 residues long.

As regards this clone: The junction departs from the called germline gene at one end, perhaps through a read error. This sequence joins TRBV4-1 and TRBJ2-4, with TRBD1 identical over 8 bases. Germline loops: CDR1 MGHRA, CDR2 YSYEKL. CDR3 length: 16 residues. The CDR3 region is CASSPEPDRVDNSQYF. CDR3 in DNA: TGCGCCAGCAGCCCGGAACCGGACAGGGTTGATAACAGTCAGTACTTC.

The V and J genes are TRBV14 and TRBJ1-2; D not resolved. CDR1 and CDR2 (germline): SGHDN, FVKESK. Trimming pared 4 bases from V and 0 bases from J, leaving 6 bases between. This CDR3 has 13 amino acids. The CDR3 sequence is CASSPQTNYGYTF. Here the CDR3 DNA reads TGTGCCAGCAGCCCACAGACTAACTATGGCTACACCTTC. The whole variable domain, filled in from reference TRBV14 and TRBJ1-2, reads EAGVTQFPSHSVIEKGQTVTLRCDPISGHDNLYWYRRVMGKEIKFLLHFVKESKQDESGMPNNRFLAERTGGTYSTLKVQPAELEDSGVYFCASSPQTNYGYTFGSGTRLTVV.

The gene calls are TRBV2 and TRBJ1-1; 9 bases align to TRBD1. CDR1 is SNHLY and CDR2 is FYNNEI in the germline V gene. The CDR3 is 15 amino acids. V trimming: 5 bases; J trimming: 10 bases; junction bases outside the gene matches: 14. The CDR3 nucleotides are TGTGCCAGCAGTCGAGAGATAGGACAGGGGAGTAGAGCTTTCTTT. Translated, it gives CASSREIGQGSRAFF.

The chain uses TRBV29-1 and TRBJ2-7, with D perhaps TRBD2 (5 bases). Germline V lookup: CDR1 SQVTM, CDR2 ANQGSEA. The germline V and J ends were trimmed by 6 bases and 7 bases, with 19 bases remaining between them. The CDR3 runs to 13 residues. The CDR3 DNA is TGCAGCGTCGGTCAAGGGCCGAGAGGGGAGCAGTACTTC. This codes for CSVGQGPRGEQYF.

The V call is TRBV7-3, the J call TRBJ2-5, with 8 bases matching TRBD1. The ends lost 5 bases at V and 3 bases at J; junction bases unmatched: 8. CDR1 and CDR2 (germline): SGHTA, FQGTGA. CDR3 size: 15 residues. This CDR3 is CASSARGTGKETQYF. For the CDR3, the DNA is TGTGCCAGCAGCGCTCGTGGGACAGGAAAAGAGACCCAGTACTTC.

The J gene is TRBJ2-2, the V gene TRBV9, with D possibly matching TRBD1 (6 bases). Germline V gene data show CDR1 as SGDLS and CDR2 as YYNGEE. The length of the CDR3 is 16 residues. Trimming removed 4 bases at V and 1 base at J, with 14 bases between. DNA of the CDR3: TGTGCCAGCAGCCCACAAGGGGGTGTGAACACCGGGGAGCTGTTTTTT. It encodes CASSPQGGVNTGELFF.

The chain combines TRBV28 with TRBJ1-1; TRBD1 might be the D (5 bases). Trimming left V 4 bases short and J 0 bases short, with 12 bases between. CDR3 size: 15 residues. The germline V gene encodes CDR1 MDHEN and CDR2 SYDVKM. The CDR3 loop is CASSSPGELNTEAFF. The DNA for the CDR3 is TGTGCCAGCAGTTCTCCGGGGGAACTGAACACTGAAGCTTTCTTT.

The chain combines TRBV4-1 with TRBJ2-3; 15 nucleotides line up with TRBD2. The CDR3 consists of 15 residues. Germline V CDR1 and CDR2: MGHRA, YSYEKL. V was pared by 4 bases and J by 7 bases, with 3 bases of the junction left unmatched. The CDR3: CASSPGLAGGHTQYF. CDR3 coding DNA: TGCGCCAGCAGCCCGGGACTAGCGGGAGGCCATACGCAGTATTTT.

This clone was picked up a small number of times. The J gene is TRBJ2-1, the V gene TRBV4-2; 7 bases are shared with TRBD2. The CDR3 length is 17 residues. Trimming took 0 bases from V and 1 from J; bases not matched to a gene: 6. Germline V lookup: CDR1 LGHNA, CDR2 YNFKEQ. The CDR3 loop reads CASSQEDRTRSYNEQFF. CDR3 in DNA: TGTGCCAGCAGCCAAGAGGATAGGACTAGGTCCTACAATGAGCAGTTCTTC.

The sample holds one count of this clone. The V gene is TRBV5-1, the J gene TRBJ2-2; 10 bases line up with TRBD2. V trimming: 4 bases; J trimming: 7 bases; junction bases outside the gene matches: 10. CDR1 is SGHRS and CDR2 is YFSETQ in the germline V gene. The CDR3 has 16 residues. The CDR3 sequence is CASSPGPSGSVGELFF. In nucleotides, the CDR3 is TGCGCCAGCAGCCCCGGTCCTAGCGGGAGCGTCGGGGAGCTGTTTTTT.

The chain uses TRBV7-2 and TRBJ2-7; tentatively, D is TRBD2 (6 bases). CDR3 length: 15 residues. Germline CDR1 SGHTA, CDR2 FQGNSA. Trimming removed 2 bases at V and 2 bases at J, with 13 bases between. CDR3 sequence reads: CASSLRGGAPYEQYF. CDR3 DNA: TGTGCCAGCAGCTTACGCGGCGGGGCCCCCTACGAGCAGTACTTC.

The chain couples TRBV15 to TRBJ2-2; D is undetermined. The CDR3 length is 16 residues. Trimming pared 0 bases from V and 0 bases from J, leaving 8 bases between. CDR1 and CDR2 from the germline V gene are LNHNV and YYDKDF (reference sequence). The CDR3 here is CATSRDTVSNTGELFF. CDR3 nucleotides: TGTGCCACCAGCAGAGATACGGTATCGAACACCGGGGAGCTGTTTTTT.

The rearrangement uses TRBV28 and TRBJ2-2; D remains ambiguous. The CDR3 extends over 14 amino acids. V lost 5 bases and J lost 0, with 7 bases in between. Germline V gene sequence: CDR1 MDHEN, CDR2 SYDVKM. Written as DNA, the CDR3 is TGTGCCAGCAGTCGAGCTGCGAACACCGGGGAGCTGTTTTTT. It encodes CASSRAANTGELFF.

This chain links TRBV5-4 with TRBJ2-5; D unresolved. Germline CDR1 SGHNT, CDR2 YYREEE (reference sequence). The CDR3 covers 14 residues. V was clipped by 1 base and J by 1 base, with 8 bases between them. The CDR3 is CASSLWYSQETQYF. CDR3 bases: TGTGCCAGCAGCTTGTGGTACAGCCAAGAGACCCAGTACTTC.

The genes are TRBV9 and TRBJ1-6, with TRBD1 identical over 9 bases. J lost 7 bases, V lost 3 bases, and 8 bases had no gene match. In germline, CDR1 is SGDLS, CDR2 YYNGEE. This CDR3 region has 16 residues. CDR3 amino acids: CASSGLGGQGNSPLHF. The CDR3 DNA reads TGTGCCAGCAGCGGACTTGGGGGACAGGGAAATTCACCCCTCCACTTT.

This clone has just a few counts. The V gene is TRBV14, the J gene TRBJ2-7; 8 bases line up with TRBD1. The CDR3 loop spans 14 amino acids. V trimming: 4 bases; J trimming: 2 bases; junction bases outside the gene matches: 4. Germline loops: CDR1 SGHDN, CDR2 FVKESK. CDR3 region: CASSLRGRPYEQYV. In DNA, the CDR3 is TGTGCCAGCAGCCTCAGGGGGCGCCCCTACGAGCAGTACGTC.

The table lists this clone with a few counts. The chain links TRBV10-3 to TRBJ1-4; 10 positions match TRBD1. The CDR3 length is 12 residues. From germline, CDR1 is ENHRY and CDR2 SYGVKD. V trimming: 11 bases; J trimming: 10 bases; junction bases outside the gene matches: 7. The CDR3 region is CAVGTGEGKLFF. CDR3 nucleotides: TGTGCCGTCGGGACAGGGGAGGGAAAACTGTTTTTT.

The chain uses TRBV28 and TRBJ1-5; D unclear. V lost 6 bases, J lost 0 bases, and 9 bases lay in between. The CDR3 covers 14 residues. The germline gives CDR1 MDHEN, CDR2 SYDVKM. CDR3 amino acids: CASSRLSSNQPQHF. CDR3 coding DNA: TGTGCCAGCAGCCGACTCTCTAGCAATCAGCCCCAGCATTTT. The full variable domain, completed using reference TRBV28 and TRBJ1-5, is DVKVTQSSRYLVKRTGEKVFLECVQDMDHENMFWYRQDPGLGLRLIYFSYDVKMKEKGDIPEGYSVSREKKERFSLILESASTNQTSMYLCASSRLSSNQPQHFGDGTRLSIL.